These 10 T cell receptor beta chains came from one sample sequenced in a study of STAT5B mutations in CD4+ large granular lymphocyte leukemia. The assay was immunoSEQ multiplex PCR, and TCRdb's table has in-frame clones only and misses some. The sample lists approximately 30,000 clones, 85% to 90% occurring once. The sequenced sample was CD4+ T cells from blood buffy coats. These receptors came from a human donor in good health.

The gene calls are TRBV6-6 and TRBJ2-1; 11 bases align to TRBD2. V lost 6 bases to trimming and J lost 8 bases; unmatched junction nucleotides: 9. Germline CDR1 MNHNY, CDR2 SVGAGI (reference sequence). This CDR3 spans 15 amino acids. CDR3 sequence: CASRATSGRNDEQFF. Here the CDR3 DNA reads TGTGCCAGCAGGGCAACTAGCGGGAGAAACGATGAGCAGTTCTTC.

This clone has a handful of counts. This chain links TRBV7-9 with TRBJ1-5, with TRBD1 matching over 7 bases. This CDR3 spans 17 amino acids. The germline V gene encodes CDR1 SEHNR and CDR2 FQNEAQ (reference sequence). V dropped 1 base and J dropped 3; count of bases not matched to a gene: 9. CDR3 protein: CASSLDGWGQFNQPQHF. Written as DNA, the CDR3 is TGTGCCAGCAGCTTAGACGGTTGGGGACAGTTCAATCAGCCCCAGCATTTT.

The chain combines TRBV28 with TRBJ2-2, with D maybe TRBD1 (5 bases). Per germline, CDR1 MDHEN and CDR2 SYDVKM. Trimming cost V 2 bases and J 0 bases, with 19 bases left between them. This CDR3 spans 19 amino acids. The DNA for the CDR3 is TGTGCCAGCAGTTTAGTTGCTATACGACAGCCGGCGAACACCGGGGAGCTGTTTTTT. This translates into CASSLVAIRQPANTGELFF. The full variable domain, with the rest looked up from reference TRBV28 and TRBJ2-2, is DVKVTQSSRYLVKRTGEKVFLECVQDMDHENMFWYRQDPGLGLRLIYFSYDVKMKEKGDIPEGYSVSREKKERFSLILESASTNQTSMYLCASSLVAIRQPANTGELFFGEGSRLTVL.

The V and J genes are TRBV7-6 and TRBJ1-1; D perhaps matches TRBD1 (5 bases). V was cut by 2 bases and J by 1 base, with 8 bases left in between. CDR3 size: 14 residues. CDR1 SGHVS and CDR2 FNYEAQ come from the germline V gene. The CDR3 nucleotides are TGTGCCAGCAGCTTAAGGGGACCGAACACTGAAGCTTTCTTT. Amino acid sequence: CASSLRGPNTEAFF.

This rearrangement joins TRBV27 to TRBJ2-7; possibly TRBD2 for D (6 bases). The CDR3 contains 14 residues. The V end lost 6 bases, the J end lost 3 bases, and 15 bases lay between the germline ends. From germline, CDR1 is MNHEY and CDR2 SMNVEV (reference sequence). The DNA for the CDR3 is TGTGCCAGCAGCCGCAGGGACTGGGGCTACGAGCAGTACTTC. It yields the protein CASSRRDWGYEQYF.

V usage is TRBV5-5 and J usage is TRBJ1-1; D is perhaps TRBD1 (5 bases). Trimming took off 0 bases at V and 10 bases at J, with 13 bases between the two ends. In germline, CDR1 is SGHKS, CDR2 YYEKEE (reference sequence). The CDR3 contains 13 residues. CDR3 nucleotide sequence: TGTGCCAGCAGCTTGGAGATTAGGGGTAGAGCTTTCTTT. Translating it yields CASSLEIRGRAFF.

The chain recombines TRBV5-6 with TRBJ1-1; 10 positions match TRBD1. Germline assignment: CDR1 SGHDT and CDR2 YYEEEE. The CDR3 runs to 13 residues. V dropped 3 bases and J dropped 4; count of bases not matched to a gene: 0. The CDR3 here is CASSWTGGTEAFF. The DNA for the CDR3 is TGTGCCAGCAGCTGGACAGGGGGCACTGAAGCTTTCTTT.

The genes are TRBV7-9 and TRBJ2-5; D perhaps matches TRBD2 (6 bases). The germline V gene has CDR1 SEHNR and CDR2 FQNEAQ (reference sequence). The CDR3 has 14 amino acids. Trimming left V 5 bases short and J 7 bases short, with 17 bases between. The CDR3 DNA sequence: TGTGCCAGCAGCCCCTGGACGGGGCGGGGGACCCAGTACTTC. Residues: CASSPWTGRGTQYF.

The genes are TRBV7-9 and TRBJ1-1, with D possibly being TRBD1 (6 bases). Germline loops: CDR1 SEHNR, CDR2 FQNEAQ (reference sequence). The CDR3 runs to 14 residues. Trimming removed 3 bases from V and 10 bases from J, with 18 bases in between. CDR3 region: CASSLTGIGGAAFF. The CDR3, as DNA: TGTGCCAGCAGCTTGACCGGCATTGGGGGGGCAGCTTTCTTT.

The rearrangement links TRBV7-9 to TRBJ2-7; TRBD1 is a possible D gene (5 bases). Per the germline V gene, CDR1 is SEHNR and CDR2 is FQNEAQ (reference sequence). Trimming stripped 2 bases from V and 7 bases from J, with 12 bases between. This CDR3 spans 13 amino acids. CDR3 nucleotide sequence: TGTGCCAGCAGCTTATTGGGGCTACAAGAGCAGTACTTC. Its protein is CASSLLGLQEQYF.